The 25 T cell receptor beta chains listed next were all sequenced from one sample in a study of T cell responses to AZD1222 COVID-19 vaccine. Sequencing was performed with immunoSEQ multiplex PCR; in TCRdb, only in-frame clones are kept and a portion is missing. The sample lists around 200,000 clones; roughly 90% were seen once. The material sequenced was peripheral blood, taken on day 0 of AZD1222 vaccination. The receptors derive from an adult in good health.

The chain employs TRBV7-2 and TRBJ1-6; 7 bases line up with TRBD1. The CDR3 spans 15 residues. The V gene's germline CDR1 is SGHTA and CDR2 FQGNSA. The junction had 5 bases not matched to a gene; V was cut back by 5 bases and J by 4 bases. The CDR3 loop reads CASSQGVLYNSPLHF. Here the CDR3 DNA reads TGTGCCAGCAGCCAGGGGGTCCTATATAATTCACCCCTCCACTTT.

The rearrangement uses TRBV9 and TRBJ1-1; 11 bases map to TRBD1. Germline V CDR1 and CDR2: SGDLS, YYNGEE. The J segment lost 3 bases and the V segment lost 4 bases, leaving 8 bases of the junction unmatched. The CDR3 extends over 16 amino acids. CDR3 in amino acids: CASSPRLGQGDTEAFF. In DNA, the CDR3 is TGTGCCAGCAGCCCAAGGCTGGGACAGGGGGACACTGAAGCTTTCTTT. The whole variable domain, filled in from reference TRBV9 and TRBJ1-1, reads DSGVTQTPKHLITATGQRVTLRCSPRSGDLSVYWYQQSLDQGLQFLIQYYNGEERAKGNILERFSAQQFPDLHSELNLSSLELGDSALYFCASSPRLGQGDTEAFFGQGTRLTVV.

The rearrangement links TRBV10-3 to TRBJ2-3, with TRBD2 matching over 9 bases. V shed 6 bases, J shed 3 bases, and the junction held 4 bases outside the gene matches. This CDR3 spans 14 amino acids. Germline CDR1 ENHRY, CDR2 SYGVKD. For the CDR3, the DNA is TGTGCCATCAGGTCTAGCGGGGAAACAGATACGCAGTATTTT. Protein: CAIRSSGETDTQYF.

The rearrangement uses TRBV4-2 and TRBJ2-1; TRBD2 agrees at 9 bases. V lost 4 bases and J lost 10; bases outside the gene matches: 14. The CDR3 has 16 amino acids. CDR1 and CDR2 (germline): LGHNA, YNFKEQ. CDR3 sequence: CASSPLGGGGASEQFF. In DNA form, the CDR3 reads TGTGCCAGCAGCCCCTTGGGGGGCGGGGGGGCATCCGAGCAGTTCTTC.

The CDR3 sequence: CASRDRRLPQHF. CDR3 DNA: TGTGCCTCAAGGGACCGCCGTTTACCCCAGCATTTT. The rearrangement joins TRBV28 to TRBJ1-5; a weak D match, TRBD1 (5 bases). Germline CDR1 and CDR2: MDHEN and SYDVKM. The length of the CDR3 is 12 residues. The V gene lost 11 bases and the J gene lost 10 bases, with 18 bases spanning the gap.

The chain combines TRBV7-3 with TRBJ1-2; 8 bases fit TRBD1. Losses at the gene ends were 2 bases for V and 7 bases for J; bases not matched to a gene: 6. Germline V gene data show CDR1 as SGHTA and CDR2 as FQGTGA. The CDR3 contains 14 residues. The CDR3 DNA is TGTGCCAGCAGCTTAGGGGCAGGGGGCGGTGGCTACACCTTC. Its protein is CASSLGAGGGGYTF.

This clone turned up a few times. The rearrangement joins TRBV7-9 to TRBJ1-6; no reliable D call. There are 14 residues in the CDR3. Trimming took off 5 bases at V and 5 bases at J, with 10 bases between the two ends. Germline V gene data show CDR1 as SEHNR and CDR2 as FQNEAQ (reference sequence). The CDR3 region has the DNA TGTGCCAGCAGCCCACCCGCCAATAATTCACCCCTCCACTTT. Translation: CASSPPANNSPLHF.

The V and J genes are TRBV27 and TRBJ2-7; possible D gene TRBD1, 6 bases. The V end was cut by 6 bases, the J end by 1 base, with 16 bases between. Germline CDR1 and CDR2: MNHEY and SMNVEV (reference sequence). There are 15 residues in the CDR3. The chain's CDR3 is CASSSLGTTSYEQYF. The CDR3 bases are TGTGCCAGCAGCTCTTTAGGGACAACATCCTACGAGCAGTACTTC.

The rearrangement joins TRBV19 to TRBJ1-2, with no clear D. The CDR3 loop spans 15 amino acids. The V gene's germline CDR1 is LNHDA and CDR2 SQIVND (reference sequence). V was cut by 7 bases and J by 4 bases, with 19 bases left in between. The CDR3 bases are TGTGCCAGTACCCCCGGATTGGACTCTATCTATGGCTACACCTTC. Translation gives CASTPGLDSIYGYTF.

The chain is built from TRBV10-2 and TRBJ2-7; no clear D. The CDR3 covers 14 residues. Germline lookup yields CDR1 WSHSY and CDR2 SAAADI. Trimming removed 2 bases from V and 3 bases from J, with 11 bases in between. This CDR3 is CASSEGMTGYEQYF. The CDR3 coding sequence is TGCGCCAGCAGTGAGGGGATGACCGGCTACGAGCAGTACTTC.

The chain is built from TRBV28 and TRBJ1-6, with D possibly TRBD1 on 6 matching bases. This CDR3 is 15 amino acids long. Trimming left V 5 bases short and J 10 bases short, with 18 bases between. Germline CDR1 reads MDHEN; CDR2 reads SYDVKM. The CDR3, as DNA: TGTGCCAGCAGTGACCCACAGGGTGGTGGGTCACCCCTCCACTTT. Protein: CASSDPQGGGSPLHF. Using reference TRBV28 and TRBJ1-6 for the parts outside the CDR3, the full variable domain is DVKVTQSSRYLVKRTGEKVFLECVQDMDHENMFWYRQDPGLGLRLIYFSYDVKMKEKGDIPEGYSVSREKKERFSLILESASTNQTSMYLCASSDPQGGGSPLHFGNGTRLTVT.

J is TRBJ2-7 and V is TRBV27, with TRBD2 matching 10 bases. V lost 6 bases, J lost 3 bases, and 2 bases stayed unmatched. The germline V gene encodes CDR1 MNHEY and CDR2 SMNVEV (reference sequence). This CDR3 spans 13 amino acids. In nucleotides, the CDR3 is TGTGCCAGCAGACCTAGCGGGAGCTACGAGCAGTACTTC. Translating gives CASRPSGSYEQYF.

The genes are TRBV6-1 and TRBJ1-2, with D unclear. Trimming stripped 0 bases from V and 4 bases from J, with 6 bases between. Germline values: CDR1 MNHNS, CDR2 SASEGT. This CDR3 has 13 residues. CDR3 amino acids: CASSEATLYGYTF. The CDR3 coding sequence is TGTGCCAGCAGTGAAGCGACACTCTATGGCTACACCTTC.

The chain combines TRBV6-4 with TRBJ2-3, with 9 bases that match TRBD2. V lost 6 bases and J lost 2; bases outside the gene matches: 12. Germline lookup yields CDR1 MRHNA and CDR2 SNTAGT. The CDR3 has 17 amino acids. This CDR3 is CASSLTSAGGPTDTQYF. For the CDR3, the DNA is TGTGCCAGCAGCCTGACTAGCGCGGGAGGGCCCACAGATACGCAGTATTTT.

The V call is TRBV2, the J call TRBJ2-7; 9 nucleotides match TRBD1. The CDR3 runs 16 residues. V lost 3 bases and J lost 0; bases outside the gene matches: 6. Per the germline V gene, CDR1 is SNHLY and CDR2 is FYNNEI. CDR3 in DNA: TGTGCCAGCAGTGATGTGGGGACAGGGTACTCCTACGAGCAGTACTTC. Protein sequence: CASSDVGTGYSYEQYF.

The CDR3 DNA follows: TGCGCCAGCAGCTTAGAGCGGGGGACGGGCGCAGATACGCAGTATTTT. The encoded protein is CASSLERGTGADTQYF. This chain uses TRBV5-1 with TRBJ2-3; 8 positions agree with TRBD2. V lost 2 bases to trimming and J lost 4 bases; unmatched junction nucleotides: 9. Germline CDR1 is SGHRS and CDR2 is YFSETQ. This CDR3 spans 16 amino acids.

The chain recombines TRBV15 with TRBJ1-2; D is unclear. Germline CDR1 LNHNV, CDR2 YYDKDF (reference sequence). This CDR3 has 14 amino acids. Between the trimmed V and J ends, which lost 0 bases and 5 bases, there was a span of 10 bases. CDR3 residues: CATSRDSVSYGYTF. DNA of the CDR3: TGTGCCACCAGCAGAGACTCCGTCTCTTATGGCTACACCTTC.

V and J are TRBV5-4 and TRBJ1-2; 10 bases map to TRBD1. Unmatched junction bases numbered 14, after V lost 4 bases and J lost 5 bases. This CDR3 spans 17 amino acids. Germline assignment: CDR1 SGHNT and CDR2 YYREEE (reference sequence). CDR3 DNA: TGTGCCAGCAGCAGGCCGCCCGGGACAGGGGAAGGATATGGCTACACCTTC. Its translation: CASSRPPGTGEGYGYTF.

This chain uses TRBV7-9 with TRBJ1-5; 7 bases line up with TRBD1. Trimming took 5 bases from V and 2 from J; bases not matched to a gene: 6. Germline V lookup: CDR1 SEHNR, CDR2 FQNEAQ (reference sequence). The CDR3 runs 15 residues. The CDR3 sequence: CASSPGQAGNQPQHF. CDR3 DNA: TGTGCCAGCAGCCCCGGACAGGCCGGCAATCAGCCCCAGCATTTT.

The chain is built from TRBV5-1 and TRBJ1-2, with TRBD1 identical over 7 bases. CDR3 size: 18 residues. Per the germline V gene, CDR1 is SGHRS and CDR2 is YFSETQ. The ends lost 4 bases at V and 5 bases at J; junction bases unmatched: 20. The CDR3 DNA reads TGCGCCAGCAGCGCGAAGGAGTCCAGGGGGTTTCTCCGTTATGGCTACACCTTC. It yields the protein CASSAKESRGFLRYGYTF.

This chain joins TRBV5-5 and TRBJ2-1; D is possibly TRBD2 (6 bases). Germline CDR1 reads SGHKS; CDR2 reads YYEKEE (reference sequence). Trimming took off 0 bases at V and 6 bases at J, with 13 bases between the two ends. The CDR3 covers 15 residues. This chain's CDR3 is CASSLVGGVRNEQFF. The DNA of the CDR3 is TGTGCCAGCAGCTTGGTTGGAGGGGTTCGCAATGAGCAGTTCTTC.

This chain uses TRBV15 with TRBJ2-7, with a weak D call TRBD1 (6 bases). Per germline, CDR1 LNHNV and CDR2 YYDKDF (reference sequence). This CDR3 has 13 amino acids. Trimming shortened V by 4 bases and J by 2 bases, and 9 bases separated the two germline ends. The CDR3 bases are TGTGCCACCAGCAACAGGGTAACCTACGAGCAGTACTTC. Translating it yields CATSNRVTYEQYF.

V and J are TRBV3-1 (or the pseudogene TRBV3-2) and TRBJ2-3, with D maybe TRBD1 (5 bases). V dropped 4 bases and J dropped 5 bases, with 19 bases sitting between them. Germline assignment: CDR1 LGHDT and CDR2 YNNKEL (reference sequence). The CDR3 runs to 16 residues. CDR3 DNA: TGTGCCAGCAGCCGGCAGACAGATGTACTACGAGATACGCAGTATTTT. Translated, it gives CASSRQTDVLRDTQYF.

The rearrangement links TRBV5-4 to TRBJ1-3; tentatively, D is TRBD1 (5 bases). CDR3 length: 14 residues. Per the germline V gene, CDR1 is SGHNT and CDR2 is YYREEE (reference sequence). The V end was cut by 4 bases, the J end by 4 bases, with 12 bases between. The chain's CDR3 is CASSPAGGGNTIYF. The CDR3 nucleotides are TGTGCCAGCAGCCCGGCGGGGGGGGGAAACACCATATATTTT.

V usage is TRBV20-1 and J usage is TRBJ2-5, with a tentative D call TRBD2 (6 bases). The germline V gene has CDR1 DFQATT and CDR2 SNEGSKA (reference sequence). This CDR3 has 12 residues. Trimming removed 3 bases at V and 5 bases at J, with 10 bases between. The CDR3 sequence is CSASAGLETQYF. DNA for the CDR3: TGCAGTGCTAGTGCGGGGTTGGAGACCCAGTACTTC.